This T cell receptor beta chain was sequenced in a study of T cells in narcolepsy (dated by TCRdb to 2016 to 2019). In terms of the full investigation: Patients with narcolepsy type 1 or type 2 (NT1, NT2) and healthy control donors were enrolled in the study. The study used TCR Vbeta sequencing to track clonotypes in blood and CSF while looking for autoreactive T cells in narcolepsy patients that target self-antigens of hypocretin neurons (hypocretin, TRIB2). Broader findings and caveats from the paper: No sequences matching autoreactive T cell clones were contained in some blood memory CD4+ repertoires from patients and controls. Patients and controls had similar numbers of sequenced blood memory CD4+ clonotypes, with averages of approximately 41,000 in patients and 30,000 to 35,000 in controls. HCRT-specific and TRIB2-specific autoreactive clonotypes were highlighted in plots that compared CD4+ T cell clonotypes in CSF versus blood from the same patient. Autoreactive clonotypes were reported to be detected serially in the blood of the same patients and of different patients, but not in the blood of healthy controls.

On this clone: Its antigen has not been determined. No base quality values were provided; no much bigger clone lies one nucleotide off.

Trimming at the junction amounts to 6 bases on V and 6 bases on J, and the germline ends lie 17 bases apart. CDR1 and CDR2, per the germline V gene, are SNHLY and FYNNEI. Including the terminal cysteine and phenylalanine, the CDR3 comprises 14 residues. Only CDR3 DNA is held: 42 bases, read in frame from base 1. Memory CD4+ T cells were sorted ex vivo from peripheral blood of narcolepsy patients and healthy controls for TCR Vbeta sequencing. The library was prepared using the immunoSEQ multiplex PCR assay. The table was pulled from immuneACCESS by TCRdb, which kept in-frame rearrangements only. Such tables lose some clones; where checked, under half of the loss comes from unresolved V genes, and the rest has no known cause. This sample is represented by about 35,000 clones; about four fifths of them were singletons. Clones ranked in the top ten supply around 2% of the sample.

The sequencing sample was made of memory (CD45RA-) CD4+ T cells from blood. In light of the paper, this sample's cell subset or site label describes: memory T cells sorted ex vivo from peripheral blood. The receptor chain draws on TRBV2 and TRBJ1-2; 6 matching bases give a weak D call of TRBD1. The receptor comes from a human donor in good health. The CDR3 reads CASRGGTPGDGYTF. In nucleotide form, the sequence is TGTGCCAGCAGGGGTGGGACACCGGGAGATGGCTACACCTTC.